One sample yielded the 32 T cell receptor beta chains listed below, sequenced in a study of a mutant IDH1 vaccine in newly diagnosed glioma (TCRdb year 2021). The time point label on this specimen signifies: week 35, safety follow-up. Each vaccine dose, consisting of 300 ug of a 20-mer mutant IDH1 peptide in Montanide, was administered subcutaneously with topical imiquimod. For these TCRs, the target antigens are not known. Library method: the immunoSEQ multiplex PCR assay. Drawn from immuneACCESS, this table holds only the in-frame rearrangements with V and J called that TCRdb kept. Clones are partly lost; checked studies trace under half to an unresolved V gene and leave the rest unexplained. The sample profile shows about 30,000 clones; over 65% of them were found once. The biggest ten clones account for just over 15% of the sample. The sample here was PBMCs, taken from a glioma patient whose treatment included an IDH1 peptide vaccine. All receptors derive from a man under 40 with glioma.

The V and J genes are TRBV5-1 and TRBJ2-2; no firm D call. V dropped 0 bases and J dropped 5 bases, with 8 bases sitting between them. CDR1 is SGHRS, CDR2 YFSETQ, per germline. The CDR3 has 14 residues. The CDR3 nucleotides are TGCGCCAGCAGCTTGGCCGTAGGAACCGGGGAGCTGTTTTTT. This sequence encodes CASSLAVGTGELFF.

This chain joins TRBV25-1 and TRBJ1-3, with unresolved D. V lost 1 base, J lost 1 base, and 11 bases lay in between. This CDR3 has 16 amino acids. Germline assignment: CDR1 MGHDK and CDR2 SYGVNS. In nucleotides, the CDR3 is TGTGCCAGCAGTGAATTTGACCTTTTTTCTGGAAACACCATATATTTT. This gives the protein CASSEFDLFSGNTIYF.

This clone was counted a single time. This sequence joins TRBV9 and TRBJ2-7, with D possibly being TRBD2 (6 bases). The CDR3 loop spans 14 amino acids. Germline V gene lookup returns CDR1 SGDLS and CDR2 YYNGEE. The V end was cut by 6 bases, the J end by 5 bases, with 18 bases between. The CDR3 nucleotides are TGTGCCAGCAACCTAGGAGGGAGCACCCACGAGCAGTACTTC. As protein: CASNLGGSTHEQYF. Full variable domain (rest looked up from reference TRBV9 and TRBJ2-7): DSGVTQTPKHLITATGQRVTLRCSPRSGDLSVYWYQQSLDQGLQFLIQYYNGEERAKGNILERFSAQQFPDLHSELNLSSLELGDSALYFCASNLGGSTHEQYFGPGTRLTVT.

This rearrangement joins TRBV30 to TRBJ2-7; 8 nucleotides match TRBD1. Germline-derived CDR1 and CDR2 are GTSNPN and SVGIG (reference sequence). V lost 0 bases and J lost 2; bases outside the gene matches: 15. This CDR3 is 18 amino acids long. The CDR3 DNA reads as TGTGCCTGGAGTGTGGGACTGGGTAGAGGACAGGGTACCTACGAGCAGTACTTC. Amino acids: CAWSVGLGRGQGTYEQYF. The entire variable domain, with the rest obtained from reference TRBV30 and TRBJ2-7, is as follows: SQTIHQWPATLVQPVGSPLSLECTVEGTSNPNLYWYRQAAGRGLQLLFYSVGIGQISSEVPQNLSASRPQDRQFILSSKKLLLSDSGFYLCAWSVGLGRGQGTYEQYFGPGTRLTVT.

J is TRBJ1-5 and V is TRBV5-1; 7 bases match TRBD1. Trimming took 3 bases from V and 6 from J; bases not matched to a gene: 6. The germline CDR1 and CDR2 sequences are SGHRS and YFSETQ. The CDR3 runs to 14 residues. CDR3: CASSWGTEGQPQHF. CDR3 coding DNA: TGCGCCAGCAGCTGGGGGACAGAAGGTCAGCCCCAGCATTTT.

This chain connects TRBV14 to TRBJ2-5; 8 bases fit TRBD2. Germline-derived CDR1 and CDR2 are SGHDN and FVKESK. CDR3 length equals 16 residues. The trim removed 5 bases at V and 1 base at J, leaving 9 bases unmatched. The CDR3 region is CASSAWRGTSQETQYF. CDR3 bases: TGTGCCAGCAGCGCTTGGAGAGGGACTAGCCAAGAGACCCAGTACTTC.

The chain combines TRBV7-9 with TRBJ1-1, with D possibly matching TRBD1 (5 bases). With 5 bases removed from V and 4 bases from J, the gap between germline ends came to 11 bases. CDR3 length equals 13 residues. Germline V lookup: CDR1 SEHNR, CDR2 FQNEAQ (reference sequence). CDR3 loop: CASSRGGATEAFF. Written as DNA, the CDR3 is TGTGCCAGCAGCCGGGGAGGGGCCACTGAAGCTTTCTTT.

This chain connects TRBV20-1 to TRBJ2-5, with D uncertain. V lost 3 bases, J lost 4 bases, and 6 bases lay in between. Germline V gene lookup returns CDR1 DFQATT and CDR2 SNEGSKA (reference sequence). This CDR3 has 11 residues. The CDR3 loop reads CSASTPETQYF. For the CDR3, the DNA is TGCAGTGCTAGTACCCCAGAGACCCAGTACTTC.

The chain employs TRBV5-4 and TRBJ1-1; D might be TRBD1 (6 bases). This CDR3 contains 12 residues. V was cut by 4 bases and J by 5 bases, with 9 bases left in between. From germline, CDR1 is SGHNT and CDR2 YYREEE (reference sequence). This CDR3 reads CASSQGRTEAFF. The CDR3 DNA follows: TGTGCCAGCAGCCAGGGGAGAACTGAAGCTTTCTTT.

This chain connects TRBV2 to TRBJ1-1, with no clear D. V was pared by 9 bases and J by 0 bases, with 17 bases between. CDR1 is SNHLY, CDR2 FYNNEI, per germline. CDR3 length: 15 residues. This CDR3 reads CASLSRGVMNTEAFF. CDR3 nucleotides: TGTGCCAGTCTGTCGAGAGGCGTCATGAACACTGAAGCTTTCTTT.

The chain uses TRBV19 and TRBJ1-4; possible D gene TRBD1, 5 bases. Germline V gene lookup returns CDR1 LNHDA and CDR2 SQIVND (reference sequence). The CDR3 contains 14 residues. The germline V and J ends were trimmed by 3 bases and 4 bases, with 9 bases remaining between them. DNA for the CDR3: TGTGCCAGTAGTATCTACGACAGTAATGAAAAACTGTTTTTT. Protein sequence: CASSIYDSNEKLFF.

The chain combines TRBV19 with TRBJ1-2, with 9 bases identical to TRBD1. In germline, CDR1 is LNHDA, CDR2 SQIVND (reference sequence). Trimming at V came to 4 bases and at J to 6 bases, leaving 9 bases not matched to a gene. CDR3 size: 15 residues. CDR3 sequence (DNA): TGTGCCAGTAGTACCTCCGGGACAGGGTACCATGGCTACACCTTC. It encodes CASSTSGTGYHGYTF.

This chain joins TRBV2 and TRBJ1-1, with D maybe TRBD1 (5 bases). There are 14 residues in the CDR3. Trimming shortened V by 4 bases and J by 4 bases, and 13 bases separated the two germline ends. Germline values: CDR1 SNHLY, CDR2 FYNNEI. DNA for the CDR3: TGTGCCAGCAGTGGTACCCCTGGGGCCACTGAAGCTTTCTTT. Amino acid sequence: CASSGTPGATEAFF.

This chain joins TRBV29-1 and TRBJ1-3; perhaps TRBD1 as D (6 bases). CDR1 SQVTM and CDR2 ANQGSEA come from the germline V gene. V lost 0 bases and J 4 bases, leaving 7 bases between the germline ends. This CDR3 has 13 residues. The CDR3 sequence is CSVEETGGNTIYF. As DNA, the CDR3 is TGCAGCGTTGAAGAGACAGGAGGAAACACCATATATTTT.

The genes are TRBV6-5 and TRBJ1-5, with D possibly TRBD1 on 6 matching bases. Germline V gene lookup returns CDR1 MNHEY and CDR2 SVGAGI. The CDR3 consists of 15 residues. Between the trimmed V and J ends, which lost 7 bases and 1 base, there was a span of 14 bases. CDR3 in DNA: TGTGCCAGCACTCCTAGCGGGGGCAGCAATCAGCCCCAGCATTTT. This encodes CASTPSGGSNQPQHF.

The sample holds one count of this clone. The chain recombines TRBV6-1 with TRBJ2-2; D unclear. The CDR3 runs to 15 residues. V was clipped by 6 bases and J by 0 bases, with 11 bases between them. Germline V gene data show CDR1 as MNHNS and CDR2 as SASEGT. The CDR3 coding sequence is TGTGCCAGCAGGGCTATAACTCCGAACACCGGGGAGCTGTTTTTT. This gives the protein CASRAITPNTGELFF.

This chain links TRBV25-1 with TRBJ1-1; D remains ambiguous. The germline V gene encodes CDR1 MGHDK and CDR2 SYGVNS. Trimming shortened V by 6 bases and J by 0 bases, and 5 bases separated the two germline ends. This CDR3 contains 12 residues. DNA of the CDR3: TGTGCCAGCAGCGACATGAACACTGAAGCTTTCTTT. Translating it yields CASSDMNTEAFF.

J is TRBJ1-5 and V is TRBV5-5, with 9 bases matching TRBD1. J gave up 4 bases and V 1 base, and 12 bases lay outside the gene matches. This CDR3 has 18 amino acids. The germline gives CDR1 SGHKS, CDR2 YYEKEE (reference sequence). Written as DNA, the CDR3 is TGTGCCAGCAGCTTGACAGACAGGGGGGACAAATTGAATCAGCCCCAGCATTTT. Translation: CASSLTDRGDKLNQPQHF.

V usage is TRBV7-2 and J usage is TRBJ2-7; 10 bases are shared with TRBD2. CDR3 size: 19 residues. V lost 4 bases, J lost 4 bases, and 19 bases stayed unmatched. Germline V gene lookup returns CDR1 SGHTA and CDR2 FQGNSA. CDR3 in DNA: TGTGCCAGCAGCTGGGGGTCAGGTACTAGCGGGATAAGGCCGTACGAGCAGTACTTC. This gives the protein CASSWGSGTSGIRPYEQYF.

The rearrangement joins TRBV19 to TRBJ2-7; D ambiguous. The length of the CDR3 is 16 residues. CDR1 and CDR2 (germline): LNHDA, SQIVND (reference sequence). Trimming pared 5 bases from V and 0 bases from J, leaving 17 bases between. Written as DNA, the CDR3 is TGTGCCAGTAGTCCAGGCGGCTTGCCGGGCTCCTACGAGCAGTACTTC. This translates into CASSPGGLPGSYEQYF. The whole variable domain, filled in from reference TRBV19 and TRBJ2-7, reads DGGITQSPKYLFRKEGQNVTLSCEQNLNHDAMYWYRQDPGQGLRLIYYSQIVNDFQKGDIAEGYSVSREKKESFPLTVTSAQKNPTAFYLCASSPGGLPGSYEQYFGPGTRLTVT.

The sample holds a few counts of this clone. The sample holds other DNA sequences that translate to the same CDR3. The V call is TRBV7-9, the J call TRBJ2-1; 13 nucleotides agree with TRBD2. CDR3 length equals 15 residues. Germline trimming cut 5 bases from V and 9 bases from J; bases unmatched to any gene: 7. Germline V gives CDR1 SEHNR, CDR2 FQNEAQ (reference sequence). CDR3 region: CASSLLAGGPGEQFF. As DNA, the CDR3 is TGTGCCAGCAGCCTACTAGCGGGAGGGCCCGGTGAGCAGTTCTTC.

The V gene is TRBV5-4, the J gene TRBJ1-4; no firm D call. V was shortened by 4 bases and J by 8 bases, with 15 bases between the two germline ends. This CDR3 spans 14 amino acids. Germline-derived CDR1 and CDR2 are SGHNT and YYREEE (reference sequence). DNA of the CDR3: TGTGCCAGCAGCCATTCGTTGGGTGAAGAAAAACTGTTTTTT. Protein: CASSHSLGEEKLFF.

This clone came up a few times. The gene calls are TRBV19 and TRBJ1-1; D might be TRBD1 (6 bases). V gave up 4 bases and J gave up 4 bases, with 10 bases separating them. The CDR3 has 13 amino acids. Germline V gene lookup returns CDR1 LNHDA and CDR2 SQIVND (reference sequence). The chain's CDR3 is CASSRAGATEAFF. DNA for the CDR3: TGTGCCAGTAGTAGGGCAGGGGCCACTGAAGCTTTCTTT. Using reference TRBV19 and TRBJ1-1 for the parts outside the CDR3, the full variable domain is DGGITQSPKYLFRKEGQNVTLSCEQNLNHDAMYWYRQDPGQGLRLIYYSQIVNDFQKGDIAEGYSVSREKKESFPLTVTSAQKNPTAFYLCASSRAGATEAFFGQGTRLTVV.

CDR3 bases: TGTGCCAGTAGTACCCATGGGGCTAGCAATCAGCCCCAGCATTTT. This sequence encodes CASSTHGASNQPQHF. The chain is built from TRBV19 and TRBJ1-5; D is perhaps TRBD1 (5 bases). This CDR3 is built from 15 residues. The germline V and J ends were trimmed by 4 bases and 0 bases, with 10 bases remaining between them. The germline gives CDR1 LNHDA, CDR2 SQIVND (reference sequence).

The chain carries TRBV16 and TRBJ1-5; D uncertain. Germline lookup yields CDR1 KGHSY and CDR2 FQNENV. With 0 bases removed from V and 4 bases from J, the gap between germline ends came to 7 bases. The CDR3 consists of 14 residues. The CDR3 spells CASSQSGLNQPQHF. CDR3 DNA: TGTGCCAGCAGCCAATCAGGCCTTAATCAGCCCCAGCATTTT. The variable domain in full, with the rest retrieved from reference TRBV16 and TRBJ1-5, is GEEVAQTPKHLVRGEGQKAKLYCAPIKGHSYVFWYQQVLKNEFKFLISFQNENVFDETGMPKERFSAKCLPNSPCSLEIQATKLEDSAVYFCASSQSGLNQPQHFGDGTRLSIL.

V gene TRBV4-1 combines with J gene TRBJ1-1; D is ambiguous. Germline loops: CDR1 MGHRA, CDR2 YSYEKL. V lost 0 bases, J lost 2 bases, and 13 bases lay in between. The CDR3 runs to 16 residues. The CDR3 nucleotides are TGCGCCAGCAGCCAAGATCGAAAAGGCGCAAACACTGAAGCTTTCTTT. This encodes CASSQDRKGANTEAFF.

The CDR3 loop reads CASSAHEGNTEAFF. The CDR3 bases are TGTGCCAGCAGCGCCCACGAGGGGAACACTGAAGCTTTCTTT. The rearrangement joins TRBV5-5 to TRBJ1-1; D not certain. The V gene's germline CDR1 is SGHKS and CDR2 YYEKEE (reference sequence). With 4 bases removed from V and 1 base from J, the gap between germline ends came to 11 bases. This CDR3 contains 14 residues. Filled out from reference TRBV5-5 and TRBJ1-1, the complete variable domain reads DAGVTQSPTHLIKTRGQQVTLRCSPISGHKSVSWYQQVLGQGPQFIFQYYEKEERGRGNFPDRFSARQFPNYSSELNVNALLLGDSALYLCASSAHEGNTEAFFGQGTRLTVV.

The chain carries TRBV18 and TRBJ2-7; TRBD1 agrees at 9 bases. The CDR3 spans 15 residues. The V segment lost 6 bases and the J segment 6 bases; nucleotides outside the gene matches: 12. CDR1 and CDR2 (germline): KGHSH, LQKENI. CDR3 region: CASSLIPGTGTEQYF. The CDR3 DNA sequence: TGTGCCAGCTCGCTTATACCCGGGACAGGGACCGAGCAGTACTTC.

The chain links TRBV4-1 to TRBJ2-1; 10 bases agree with TRBD2. CDR1 and CDR2 (germline): MGHRA, YSYEKL. V lost 3 bases and J lost 8; bases outside the gene matches: 13. CDR3 length equals 17 residues. The CDR3 sequence: CASSQPPSSGSHDEQFF. In DNA, the CDR3 is TGCGCCAGCAGCCAGCCACCATCTAGCGGGAGTCATGATGAGCAGTTCTTC.

CDR3 loop: CASSDRNSNQPQHF. The CDR3 bases are TGTGCCAGCAGCGACAGGAATAGCAATCAGCCCCAGCATTTT. The chain employs TRBV11-2 and TRBJ1-5, with a weak D call TRBD1 (6 bases). The germline gives CDR1 SGHAT, CDR2 FQNNGV. The CDR3 runs to 14 residues. Trimming pared 5 bases from V and 0 bases from J, leaving 8 bases between. Together with reference TRBV11-2 and TRBJ1-5, the CDR3 gives the full variable domain: EAGVAQSPRYKIIEKRQSVAFWCNPISGHATLYWYQQILGQGPKLLIQFQNNGVVDDSQLPKDRFSAERLKGVDSTLKIQPAKLEDSAVYLCASSDRNSNQPQHFGDGTRLSIL.

The chain joins TRBV28 to TRBJ2-2, with 7 nucleotides matching TRBD1. CDR3 length: 16 residues. Germline CDR1 is MDHEN and CDR2 is SYDVKM. V lost 8 bases, J lost 3 bases, and 12 bases stayed unmatched. Here the CDR3 DNA reads TGTGCCAGCGCTTCCCGTACCGACAGGGACACCGGGGAGCTGTTTTTT. Residues: CASASRTDRDTGELFF.

The chain recombines TRBV5-1 with TRBJ2-5; no reliable D call. There are 11 residues in the CDR3. Germline lookup yields CDR1 SGHRS and CDR2 YFSETQ. V dropped 2 bases and J dropped 2 bases, with 1 base sitting between them. The CDR3 region has the DNA TGCGCCAGCAGCTTTCAAGAGACCCAGTACTTC. This translates into CASSFQETQYF.